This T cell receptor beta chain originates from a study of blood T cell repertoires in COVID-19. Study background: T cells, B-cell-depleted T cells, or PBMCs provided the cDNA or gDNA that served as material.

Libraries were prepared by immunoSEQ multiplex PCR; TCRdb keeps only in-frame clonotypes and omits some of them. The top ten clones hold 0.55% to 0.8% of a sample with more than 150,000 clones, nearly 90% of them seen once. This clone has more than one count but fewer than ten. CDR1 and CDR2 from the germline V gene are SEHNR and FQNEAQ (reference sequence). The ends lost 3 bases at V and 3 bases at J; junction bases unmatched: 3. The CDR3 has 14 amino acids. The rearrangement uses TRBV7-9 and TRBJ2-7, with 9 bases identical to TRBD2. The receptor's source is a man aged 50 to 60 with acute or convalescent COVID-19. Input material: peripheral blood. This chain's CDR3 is CASSFGSGSYEQYF. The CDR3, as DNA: TGTGCCAGCAGCTTTGGTAGCGGGAGCTACGAGCAGTACTTC.